Each of the 26 T cell receptor beta chains below was sequenced from the same sample in a study of blood T cell repertoires in COVID-19. Assay: immunoSEQ multiplex PCR; the TCRdb copy retains only in-frame clones and omits some. Of fewer than 350,000 clones in the sample, more than 85% are singletons; the top ten hold roughly 4.8%. Sequenced: peripheral blood. These receptor sequences come from a man aged 35-49 years with acute or convalescent COVID-19.

This clone appeared a single time. CDR3 nucleotides: TGTGCCAGCAGTTCCCGGGGGAATACGCAGTATTTT. Translation gives CASSSRGNTQYF. The chain couples TRBV3-1 (or the pseudogene TRBV3-2) to TRBJ2-3; D might be TRBD2 (6 bases). V was shortened by 6 bases and J by 7 bases, with 11 bases between the two germline ends. The germline CDR1 and CDR2 sequences are LGHDT and YNNKEL (reference sequence). This CDR3 region has 12 residues.

This chain links TRBV2 with TRBJ1-1, with TRBD1 matching over 8 bases. Germline values: CDR1 SNHLY, CDR2 FYNNEI. Trimming at V came to 8 bases and at J to 4 bases, leaving 6 bases not matched to a gene. This CDR3 comprises 13 residues. The CDR3 nucleotides read TGTGCCAGCGGGGGAACAGGGGGCACTGAAGCTTTCTTT. Translating gives CASGGTGGTEAFF. Full variable domain (outside the CDR3, taken from reference TRBV2 and TRBJ1-1): EPEVTQTPSHQVTQMGQEVILRCVPISNHLYFYWYRQILGQKVEFLVSFYNNEISEKSEIFDDQFSVERPDGSNFTLKIRSTKLEDSAMYFCASGGTGGTEAFFGQGTRLTVV.

The rearrangement links TRBV18 to TRBJ1-2; TRBD1 aligns across 8 bases. Losses at the gene ends were 6 bases for V and 8 bases for J; bases not matched to a gene: 14. The germline CDR1 and CDR2 sequences are KGHSH and LQKENI. The CDR3 extends over 15 amino acids. CDR3 amino acids: CASSLYETGEKGYTF. CDR3 in DNA: TGTGCCAGCTCCCTCTATGAGACAGGGGAGAAGGGCTACACCTTC.

This chain uses TRBV2 with TRBJ1-2; maybe TRBD1 (5 bases). V dropped 6 bases and J dropped 7 bases, with 12 bases sitting between them. The CDR3 length is 12 residues. Per the germline V gene, CDR1 is SNHLY and CDR2 is FYNNEI. CDR3 in amino acids: CASSDRDFGYTF. CDR3 bases: TGTGCCAGCAGCGACAGAGACTTTGGCTACACCTTC.

The chain joins TRBV19 to TRBJ1-5; D perhaps matches TRBD1 (6 bases). The CDR3 runs to 15 residues. Germline V gives CDR1 LNHDA, CDR2 SQIVND (reference sequence). V gave up 5 bases and J gave up 0 bases, with 11 bases separating them. The DNA of the CDR3 is TGTGCCAGTAGTTGGCGGACAGATAGCAATCAGCCCCAGCATTTT. Translating gives CASSWRTDSNQPQHF.

The genes are TRBV6-6 and TRBJ2-3, with unresolved D. The CDR3 is made up of 15 amino acids. CDR1 MNHNY and CDR2 SVGAGI come from the germline V gene (reference sequence). V lost 1 base and J 2 bases, leaving 10 bases between the germline ends. The CDR3 DNA follows: TGTGCCAGCAGTTACTTACAGAACCCCACAGATACGCAGTATTTT. Protein product: CASSYLQNPTDTQYF.

The V gene is TRBV11-2, the J gene TRBJ1-6; TRBD1 matches at 7 bases. The germline CDR1 and CDR2 sequences are SGHAT and FQNNGV. Trimming cost V 6 bases and J 5 bases; bases outside gene matches: 10. CDR3 size: 16 residues. CDR3 bases: TGTGCCAGCAGGCCGAACAGGGGCTTCGATAATTCACCCCTCCACTTT. It codes for CASRPNRGFDNSPLHF.

The J gene is TRBJ2-3, the V gene TRBV19; a weak D match, TRBD1 (6 bases). Germline CDR1 is LNHDA and CDR2 is SQIVND (reference sequence). The CDR3 sequence is 14 residues long. The V end was cut by 5 bases, the J end by 2 bases, with 11 bases between. The CDR3 DNA reads as TGTGCCAGTAGTTTAACAGGGTACACAGATACGCAGTATTTT. Translating it yields CASSLTGYTDTQYF.

A few counts support this clone. The V call is TRBV5-1, the J call TRBJ1-2, with D perhaps matching TRBD1 (5 bases). The CDR3 contains 16 residues. Trimming removed 3 bases at V and 1 base at J, with 16 bases between. Germline values: CDR1 SGHRS, CDR2 YFSETQ. The CDR3 is CASSSQLFQGNYGYTF. The CDR3 nucleotides are TGCGCCAGCAGCTCCCAACTCTTTCAGGGTAACTATGGCTACACCTTC.

V gene TRBV29-1 combines with J gene TRBJ2-1, with TRBD2 as a possible D gene (6 bases). From germline, CDR1 is SQVTM and CDR2 ANQGSEA. With 6 bases removed from V and 10 bases from J, the gap between germline ends came to 16 bases. The CDR3 contains 12 residues. The CDR3 DNA follows: TGCAGCGTGCGGGGCCCGGTGAGGGAGCAGTTCTTC. Protein product: CSVRGPVREQFF.

The genes are TRBV7-3 and TRBJ2-3; a possible D gene is TRBD2 (5 bases). Germline-derived CDR1 and CDR2 are SGHTA and FQGTGA. V was clipped by 3 bases and J by 5 bases, with 9 bases between them. This CDR3 comprises 13 residues. The chain's CDR3 is CASSLAAGDTQYF. CDR3 sequence (DNA): TGTGCCAGCAGCTTGGCGGCGGGAGATACGCAGTATTTT.

The chain is built from TRBV28 and TRBJ1-2; perhaps TRBD1 as D (6 bases). With 6 bases removed from V and 4 bases from J, the gap between germline ends came to 12 bases. This CDR3 spans 13 amino acids. Germline assignment: CDR1 MDHEN and CDR2 SYDVKM. CDR3 coding DNA: TGTGCCAGCAGCCCAGGGGTAGTCTATGGCTACACCTTC. Its translation is CASSPGVVYGYTF.

The table lists this clone with a few counts. The chain couples TRBV30 to TRBJ2-2; TRBD1 might be the D (6 bases). The CDR3 has 15 residues. Germline V gives CDR1 GTSNPN, CDR2 SVGIG (reference sequence). V was clipped by 0 bases and J by 3 bases, with 11 bases between them. This CDR3 is CAWSVGQGYTGELFF. CDR3 nucleotide sequence: TGTGCCTGGAGTGTCGGTCAGGGGTACACCGGGGAGCTGTTTTTT.

The rearrangement uses TRBV5-4 and TRBJ1-2; D is uncertain. Per germline, CDR1 SGHNT and CDR2 YYREEE (reference sequence). This CDR3 is 14 amino acids long. V lost 0 bases and J lost 0, with 6 bases in between. The CDR3 loop is CASSLDSSNYGYTF. The CDR3 coding sequence is TGTGCCAGCAGCTTGGACAGTTCTAACTATGGCTACACCTTC. Using reference TRBV5-4 and TRBJ1-2 for the parts outside the CDR3, the full variable domain is ETGVTQSPTHLIKTRGQQVTLRCSSQSGHNTVSWYQQALGQGPQFIFQYYREEENGRGNFPPRFSGLQFPNYSSELNVNALELDDSALYLCASSLDSSNYGYTFGSGTRLTVV.

In this sample, this clone turned up once. The chain is built from TRBV5-8 and TRBJ2-3; 7 bases map to TRBD1. The CDR3 is 15 residues long. Germline CDR1 is SGHTS and CDR2 is YDEGEE. Losses at the gene ends were 6 bases for V and 3 bases for J; bases not matched to a gene: 10. This CDR3 reads CASITPGGKTDTQYF. CDR3 nucleotides: TGTGCCAGCATTACCCCAGGGGGTAAGACAGATACGCAGTATTTT. The full variable domain, completed using reference TRBV5-8 and TRBJ2-3, is EAGVTQSPTHLIKTRGQQATLRCSPISGHTSVYWYQQALGLGLQFLLWYDEGEERNRGNFPPRFSGRQFPNYSSELNVNALELEDSALYLCASITPGGKTDTQYFGPGTRLTVL.

The chain employs TRBV2 and TRBJ1-3; D remains ambiguous. CDR3 length equals 13 residues. Trimming took 5 bases from V and 6 from J, leaving 11 bases between them. The germline gives CDR1 SNHLY, CDR2 FYNNEI. The DNA for the CDR3 is TGTGCCAGCAGTCCAGGTTTAGAAAACACCATATATTTT. Translated, it gives CASSPGLENTIYF.

V and J are TRBV19 and TRBJ1-2; 7 nucleotides agree with TRBD1. The CDR3 totals 14 residues. V gave up 1 base and J gave up 7 bases; unmatched junction bases: 6. The germline CDR1 and CDR2 sequences are LNHDA and SQIVND (reference sequence). The CDR3 loop reads CASSIARGQGGYTF. The CDR3 nucleotides are TGTGCCAGTAGTATAGCGAGGGGGCAAGGTGGCTACACCTTC.

The CDR3 region is CASSSSSGLNTGELFF. The CDR3 DNA follows: TGTGCCAGCTCATCGTCTAGCGGACTGAACACCGGGGAGCTGTTTTTT. The chain uses TRBV18 and TRBJ2-2; 7 bases are shared with TRBD2. Germline V gene data show CDR1 as KGHSH and CDR2 as LQKENI. Trimming at V came to 5 bases and at J to 1 base, leaving 7 bases not matched to a gene. The CDR3 covers 16 residues.

This clone was recorded once. The chain couples TRBV12-3 or TRBV12-4 to TRBJ1-1; D is perhaps TRBD1 (5 bases). CDR3 length equals 13 residues. The ends were cut back, 3 bases at V and 8 bases at J, with 13 bases in the middle. The CDR3 bases are TGTGCCAGCAGTTTGGGACTAATAAGGGAAGCTTTCTTT. Protein sequence: CASSLGLIREAFF.

The genes are TRBV2 and TRBJ2-1, with D possibly being TRBD1 (6 bases). Germline CDR1 is SNHLY and CDR2 is FYNNEI. V was pared by 5 bases and J by 6 bases, with 20 bases between. This CDR3 spans 16 amino acids. As DNA, the CDR3 is TGTGCCAGCAGTTTCCAGTTTCTGGGGGCGAGCAATGAGCAGTTCTTC. Protein product: CASSFQFLGASNEQFF.

The sample holds a few counts of this clone. The rearrangement uses TRBV6-5 and TRBJ1-4; TRBD1 matches at 7 bases. CDR1 MNHEY and CDR2 SVGAGI come from the germline V gene. With V trimmed by 6 bases and J by 5 bases, 3 bases remained unmatched. CDR3 length equals 13 residues. CDR3 sequence reads: CASSQQGNEKLFF. In nucleotides, the CDR3 is TGTGCCAGCAGCCAACAGGGGAATGAAAAACTGTTTTTT.

The CDR3 is CAISPATGTNTGELFF. As DNA, the CDR3 is TGTGCCATCAGCCCAGCGACAGGGACGAACACCGGGGAGCTGTTTTTT. V usage is TRBV10-3 and J usage is TRBJ2-2; 7 nucleotides match TRBD1. The CDR3 is 16 amino acids. Germline CDR1 reads ENHRY; CDR2 reads SYGVKD. The J segment lost 0 bases and the V segment lost 6 bases, leaving 7 bases of the junction unmatched.

The chain is built from TRBV3-1 (or the pseudogene TRBV3-2) and TRBJ2-3; D not resolved. The CDR3 has 13 residues. Trimming removed 6 bases from V and 4 bases from J, with 11 bases in between. From germline, CDR1 is LGHDT and CDR2 YNNKEL (reference sequence). CDR3 amino acids: CASSIYRADTQYF. Here the CDR3 DNA reads TGTGCCAGCAGTATATATCGGGCAGATACGCAGTATTTT.

This chain connects TRBV27 to TRBJ1-4; 7 positions agree with TRBD1. Per the germline V gene, CDR1 is MNHEY and CDR2 is SMNVEV (reference sequence). The length of the CDR3 is 16 residues. V was clipped by 5 bases and J by 4 bases; unmatched bases: 10. The CDR3 DNA is TGTGCCAGCAGTCTGTTGGGGGACAGCCTTAATGAAAAACTGTTTTTT. It specifies CASSLLGDSLNEKLFF.

This clone has just one count. The chain couples TRBV10-3 to TRBJ2-3, with TRBD2 matching 9 bases. With 4 bases clipped from V and 5 bases from J, the junction kept 7 bases outside the gene matches. The CDR3 is made up of 15 amino acids. Germline V gives CDR1 ENHRY, CDR2 SYGVKD. The chain's CDR3 is CAISAGRGGRDTQYF. The CDR3 DNA reads as TGTGCCATCAGTGCGGGGCGGGGGGGCAGAGATACGCAGTATTTT.

The V and J genes are TRBV12-3 or TRBV12-4 and TRBJ1-5; unclear D gene. V was pared by 6 bases and J by 5 bases, with 11 bases between. The CDR3 length is 13 residues. Written as DNA, the CDR3 is TGTGCCAGCAGCCCCAGCAGGTATCAGCCCCAGCATTTT. This encodes CASSPSRYQPQHF.